Sequencing of this T cell receptor beta chain was carried out in a study of blood T cell repertoires in COVID-19. Background on the study: Acute and convalescent COVID-19 samples came from the United States, Italy and Spain.

V lost 6 bases and J lost 7, with 15 bases in between. From germline, CDR1 is SNHLY and CDR2 FYNNEI. The CDR3 is 14 residues long. Profiling relied on immunoSEQ multiplex PCR, and the TCRdb table lists in-frame clones only, not all of them. The sample shows about 300,000 clones, around 82% of them seen only once. The clonotype comes from a woman aged 50 to 60 with acute or convalescent COVID-19. Sequenced input: peripheral blood. This sequence joins TRBV2 and TRBJ1-4; D is unclear. In nucleotides, the CDR3 is TGTGCCAGCAGAGCCGGGGTTGGAGTTGAAAAACTGTTTTTT. It encodes CASRAGVGVEKLFF.